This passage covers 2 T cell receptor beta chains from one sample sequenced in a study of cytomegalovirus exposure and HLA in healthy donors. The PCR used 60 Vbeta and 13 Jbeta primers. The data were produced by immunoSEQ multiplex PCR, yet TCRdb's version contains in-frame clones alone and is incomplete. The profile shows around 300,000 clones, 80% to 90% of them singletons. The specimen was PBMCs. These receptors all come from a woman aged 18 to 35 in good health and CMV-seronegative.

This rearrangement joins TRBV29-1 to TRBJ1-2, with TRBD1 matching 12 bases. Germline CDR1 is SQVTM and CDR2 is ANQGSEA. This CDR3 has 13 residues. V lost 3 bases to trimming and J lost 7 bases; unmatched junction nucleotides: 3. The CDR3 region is CSVDGTGGFGYTF. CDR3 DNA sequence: TGCAGCGTTGATGGGACAGGGGGCTTTGGCTACACCTTC.

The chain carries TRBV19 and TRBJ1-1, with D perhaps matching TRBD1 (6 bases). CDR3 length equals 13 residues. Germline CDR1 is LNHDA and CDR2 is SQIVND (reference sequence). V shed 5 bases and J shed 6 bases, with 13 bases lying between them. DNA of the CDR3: TGTGCCAGTAGTGCTACAGGGCTTTCTGAAGCTTTCTTT. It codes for CASSATGLSEAFF.